Here is one T cell receptor (beta chain) with its context. Its specificity is not known. These data originate in a study of cytomegalovirus exposure and HLA in healthy donors. Broader study findings: Links to common viral pathogens appeared, in a later analysis, for several of the most significant clusters. Earlier analysis yielded a pattern in which most TCR beta V segments were productive about 87% or about 30% of the time.

The V end lost 6 bases, the J end lost 2 bases, and 10 bases lay between the germline ends. The CDR3 contains 13 residues. CDR1 MDHEN and CDR2 SYDVKM come from the germline V gene. Primers for the PCR totalled 60 Vbeta and 13 Jbeta. Using immunoSEQ multiplex PCR, the repertoire was profiled, and TCRdb retains in-frame clones only, with some absent. The table includes 200,000 to 250,000 clones, approximately 80% detected once. Material: PBMCs. This sequence joins TRBV28 and TRBJ1-2, with unresolved D. The receptor's source is a man in his forties in good health and CMV-seronegative. CDR3 coding DNA: TGTGCCAGCAGACTTCCACTGAACTATGGCTACACCTTC. This sequence encodes CASRLPLNYGYTF.